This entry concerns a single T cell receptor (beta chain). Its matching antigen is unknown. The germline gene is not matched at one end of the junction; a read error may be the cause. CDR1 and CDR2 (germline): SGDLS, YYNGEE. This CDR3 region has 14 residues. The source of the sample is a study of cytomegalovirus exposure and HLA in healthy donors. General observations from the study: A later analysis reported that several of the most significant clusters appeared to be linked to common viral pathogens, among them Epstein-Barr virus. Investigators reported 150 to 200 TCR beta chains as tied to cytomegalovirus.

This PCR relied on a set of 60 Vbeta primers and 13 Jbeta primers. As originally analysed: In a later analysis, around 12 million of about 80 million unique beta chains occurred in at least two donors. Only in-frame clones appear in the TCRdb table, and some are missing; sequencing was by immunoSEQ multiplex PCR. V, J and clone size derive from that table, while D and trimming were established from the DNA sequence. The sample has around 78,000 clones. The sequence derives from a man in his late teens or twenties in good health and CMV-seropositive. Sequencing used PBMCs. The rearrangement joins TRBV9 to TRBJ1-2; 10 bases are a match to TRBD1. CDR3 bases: TGTGCCAGCAGCGTAAGGGGACAGGGGTATGGCTACTCCTTC. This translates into CASSVRGQGYGYSF. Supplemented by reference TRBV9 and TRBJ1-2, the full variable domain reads DSGVTQTPKHLITATGQRVTLRCSPRSGDLSVYWYQQSLDQGLQFLIQYYNGEERAKGNILERFSAQQFPDLHSELNLSSLELGDSALYFCASSVRGQGYGYSFGSGTRLTVV.